The clone carrying this TCR beta chain was seen at least ten times. Its antigen is currently unknown. The CDR3 is 15 residues long. CDR1 is MNHNY, CDR2 SVGAGI, per germline (reference sequence). V lost 5 bases and J lost 3, with 17 bases in between. These data originate in a study of CD8+CD57+ T cells in acquired aplastic anemia. In the study overall: Healthy donors yielded around 11 million CD4+ cell reads on average.

TCR beta VDJ and CDR3 profiles were obtained from a genomic DNA template. TCRdb re-called the reads with MiXCR, one entry per CDR3 protein. The sample consists of approximately 170,000 distinct CDR3 sequences, about half of them appearing once. Findings and limits, study-wide: A set of twenty-nine CD8+ CDR3 sequences was shared between patients and controls, and these sequences appeared highly expressed in patients.

The chain links TRBV6-6 to TRBJ2-7; D not resolved. The receptor comes from a human donor in good health, serving as a control. The material sequenced was sorted CD4+, CD8+, or CD8+CD57+ T cells (not recorded which) from PBMCs. CDR3 coding DNA: TGTGCCAGCAGTGTTAGCCTTCCCCGAGACTACGAGCAGTACTTC. Translating gives CASSVSLPRDYEQYF.